A selection of T cell receptor beta chains follows, all from one sample in a study of T cell responses to AZD1222 COVID-19 vaccine. Sequencing was performed with immunoSEQ multiplex PCR; in TCRdb, only in-frame clones are kept and a portion is missing. The table has under 200,000 clones, 75% to 90% seen once. Sequenced here: peripheral blood, sampled on day 0 of MenACWY control vaccination. The receptors come from an adult in good health. The CDR3 runs from the conserved cysteine through the conserved F or W. Each record gives: CDR3 protein, CDR3 DNA, J gene, V gene, D gene, clone size. A D gene is named only where the DNA matches it firmly. The listing skips clone size in some rows; elsewhere it reads once, few, many or a size class.

CDR3 protein: CASSFNSGTGGETQYF
CDR3 DNA: TGTGCCAGCAGCTTTAACAGTGGGACGGGAGGCGAGACCCAGTACTTC
J gene: TRBJ2-5
V gene: TRBV7-2
D gene: TRBD2
clone size: .

CDR3 protein: CASSTGAGELFF
CDR3 DNA: TGCGCCAGCAGCACCGGCGCCGGGGAGCTGTTTTTT
J gene: TRBJ2-2
V gene: TRBV5-1
D gene: .
clone size: .

CDR3 protein: CASSPVGAAAKNIQYF
CDR3 DNA: TGTGCCAGCAGCCCCGTTGGGGCAGCAGCCAAAAACATTCAGTACTTC
J gene: TRBJ2-4
V gene: TRBV14
D gene: .
clone size: .

CDR3 protein: CASSGGLAGGGEQFF
CDR3 DNA: TGTGCCAGCAGCGGAGGACTAGCGGGGGGAGGTGAGCAGTTCTTC
J gene: TRBJ2-1
V gene: TRBV7-3
D gene: TRBD2
clone size: .

CDR3 protein: CASSPQGNTEAFF
CDR3 DNA: TGTGCCAGCAGCCCCCAGGGGAACACTGAAGCTTTCTTT
J gene: TRBJ1-1
V gene: TRBV6-2/TRBV6-3
D gene: .
clone size: few

CDR3 protein: CASPWASTPPLHF
CDR3 DNA: TGTGCCAGCCCCTGGGCCTCGACACCACCCCTCCACTTT
J gene: TRBJ1-6
V gene: TRBV19
D gene: .
clone size: .

CDR3 protein: CASRAGQGFYEQYF
CDR3 DNA: TGTGCCAGCAGAGCGGGACAGGGTTTTTACGAGCAGTACTTC
J gene: TRBJ2-7
V gene: TRBV27
D gene: TRBD1
clone size: once

CDR3 protein: CASGVGTNYGYTF
CDR3 DNA: TGTGCCAGCGGGGTCGGAACTAACTATGGCTACACCTTC
J gene: TRBJ1-2
V gene: TRBV2
D gene: .
clone size: .

CDR3 protein: CASSLAVGDTEAFF
CDR3 DNA: TGTGCCAGCAGCTTAGCGGTGGGGGACACTGAAGCTTTCTTT
J gene: TRBJ1-1
V gene: TRBV7-9
D gene: .
clone size: .

CDR3 protein: CAWSVQGLGSSYNSPLHF
CDR3 DNA: TGTGCCTGGAGTGTACAGGGACTCGGAAGCTCCTATAATTCACCCCTCCACTTT
J gene: TRBJ1-6
V gene: TRBV30
D gene: .
clone size: .

CDR3 protein: CASSLVGPNTGELFF
CDR3 DNA: TGTGCCAGCAGTTTAGTGGGACCGAACACCGGGGAGCTGTTTTTT
J gene: TRBJ2-2
V gene: TRBV28
D gene: .
clone size: .

CDR3 protein: CASGPSTTGSGGYTF
CDR3 DNA: TGTGCTAGTGGTCCGAGTACCACAGGATCGGGAGGCTACACCTTC
J gene: TRBJ1-2
V gene: TRBV12-5
D gene: .
clone size: .

CDR3 protein: CASSAGTGGINSPLHF
CDR3 DNA: TGTGCCAGCAGTGCTGGGACAGGGGGTATTAATTCACCCCTCCACTTT
J gene: TRBJ1-6
V gene: TRBV6-1
D gene: TRBD1
clone size: .

CDR3 protein: CASGGGVYGYTF
CDR3 DNA: TGTGCCAGTGGGGGAGGGGTCTATGGCTACACCTTC
J gene: TRBJ1-2
V gene: TRBV9
D gene: .
clone size: .

CDR3 protein: CASSQVASYNSPLHF
CDR3 DNA: TGTGCCAGCAGCCAAGTAGCATCGTATAATTCACCCCTCCACTTT
J gene: TRBJ1-6
V gene: TRBV3-1/TRBV3-2
D gene: .
clone size: .

CDR3 protein: CASANTGSRGYTF
CDR3 DNA: TGTGCCAGCGCAAACACAGGGTCGAGAGGCTACACCTTC
J gene: TRBJ1-2
V gene: TRBV12-3/TRBV12-4
D gene: .
clone size: .

CDR3 protein: CASSRDRGPPDTQYF
CDR3 DNA: TGTGCCAGCAGCCGGGACAGGGGTCCGCCAGATACGCAGTATTTT
J gene: TRBJ2-3
V gene: TRBV7-2
D gene: TRBD1
clone size: .

CDR3 protein: CAADVMNTEAFF
CDR3 DNA: TGTGCCGCGGACGTTATGAACACTGAAGCTTTCTTT
J gene: TRBJ1-1
V gene: TRBV30
D gene: .
clone size: .

CDR3 protein: CASSSRTVFGTGAIGNTIYF
CDR3 DNA: TGTGCCAGCTCATCGAGAACGGTGTTTGGGACAGGGGCAATTGGAAACACCATATATTTT
J gene: TRBJ1-3
V gene: TRBV18
D gene: TRBD1
clone size: once

CDR3 protein: CASSYKNGGTSQYF
CDR3 DNA: TGTGCCAGCAGTTACAAAAATGGAGGGACCTCACAGTATTTT
J gene: TRBJ2-3
V gene: TRBV6-5
D gene: .
clone size: .

CDR3 protein: CSVQGYTGELFF
CDR3 DNA: TGCAGCGTGCAGGGGTATACCGGGGAGCTGTTTTTT
J gene: TRBJ2-2
V gene: TRBV29-1
D gene: .
clone size: few

CDR3 protein: CATSDLEGSGGQETQYF
CDR3 DNA: TGTGCCACCAGTGATTTGGAAGGGAGCGGGGGTCAGGAGACCCAGTACTTC
J gene: TRBJ2-5
V gene: TRBV24-1
D gene: TRBD2
clone size: .

CDR3 protein: CASSLYLRGGTYEQYF
CDR3 DNA: TGTGCCAGCAGTTTATACTTGCGGGGTGGGACCTACGAGCAGTACTTC
J gene: TRBJ2-7
V gene: TRBV27
D gene: .
clone size: .

CDR3 protein: CSVEGVVLVETQYF
CDR3 DNA: TGCAGCGTTGAAGGGGTAGTGTTGGTAGAGACCCAGTACTTC
J gene: TRBJ2-5
V gene: TRBV29-1
D gene: .
clone size: .

CDR3 protein: CASSQLGRQNTEAFF
CDR3 DNA: TGTGCCAGCAGCCAATTGGGGCGACAGAACACTGAAGCTTTCTTT
J gene: TRBJ1-1
V gene: TRBV3-1/TRBV3-2
D gene: .
clone size: .

CDR3 protein: CASTRGGEQYF
CDR3 DNA: TGTGCCAGCACGAGAGGGGGAGAGCAGTACTTC
J gene: TRBJ2-7
V gene: TRBV28
D gene: .
clone size: .

CDR3 protein: CASSSYRAAGYTF
CDR3 DNA: TGTGCCAGCAGCTCGTACAGGGCGGCTGGCTACACCTTC
J gene: TRBJ1-2
V gene: TRBV28
D gene: .
clone size: .

CDR3 protein: CASSMGGNYYEQYF
CDR3 DNA: TGCGCCAGCAGCATGGGCGGGAACTACTACGAGCAGTACTTC
J gene: TRBJ2-7
V gene: TRBV5-1
D gene: .
clone size: .

CDR3 protein: CASSVNRGGSNTQYF
CDR3 DNA: TGTGCCAGCAGCGTAAACCGGGGGGGCTCAAATACGCAGTATTTT
J gene: TRBJ2-3
V gene: TRBV7-2
D gene: TRBD2
clone size: .

CDR3 protein: CATSSGDPRREKLFF
CDR3 DNA: TGTGCCACCAGCAGTGGAGACCCACGGCGGGAAAAACTGTTTTTT
J gene: TRBJ1-4
V gene: TRBV15
D gene: .
clone size: .

CDR3 protein: CASSLALGVDEKLFF
CDR3 DNA: TGCGCCAGCAGCTTGGCCCTAGGGGTAGATGAAAAACTGTTTTTT
J gene: TRBJ1-4
V gene: TRBV5-1
D gene: .
clone size: .

CDR3 protein: CASSFLGDLGYTF
CDR3 DNA: TGTGCCAGCAGCTTCCTAGGGGATTTGGGCTACACCTTC
J gene: TRBJ1-2
V gene: TRBV7-9
D gene: .
clone size: .

CDR3 protein: CASSLGTSGRASFYEQYF
CDR3 DNA: TGTGCCAGCAGCTTAGGGACTAGCGGGAGGGCCTCGTTCTACGAGCAGTACTTC
J gene: TRBJ2-7
V gene: TRBV11-2
D gene: TRBD2
clone size: .

CDR3 protein: CASRGRAFGNNEQFF
CDR3 DNA: TGTGCCAGCCGCGGCAGGGCGTTTGGAAACAATGAGCAGTTCTTC
J gene: TRBJ2-1
V gene: TRBV19
D gene: .
clone size: .

CDR3 protein: CASSYSKGANEKLFF
CDR3 DNA: TGTGCCAGCAGTTACTCGAAAGGGGCTAATGAAAAACTGTTTTTT
J gene: TRBJ1-4
V gene: TRBV6-5
D gene: .
clone size: .

CDR3 protein: CASLHPRACEQYF
CDR3 DNA: TGTGCCAGTCTACACCCCAGGGCTTGCGAGCAGTACTTC
J gene: TRBJ2-7
V gene: TRBV6-8
D gene: .
clone size: .

CDR3 protein: CSASRRAGQPQHF
CDR3 DNA: TGCAGTGCTAGTCGCAGGGCGGGTCAGCCCCAGCATTTT
J gene: TRBJ1-5
V gene: TRBV20-1
D gene: .
clone size: .

CDR3 protein: CAWSSQGATLYGYTF
CDR3 DNA: TGTGCCTGGAGTTCACAGGGGGCGACTCTCTATGGCTACACCTTC
J gene: TRBJ1-2
V gene: TRBV30
D gene: TRBD1
clone size: .

CDR3 protein: CASSSTSGGLGEQYF
CDR3 DNA: TGTGCCAGCAGTTCGACTAGCGGGGGCCTCGGGGAGCAGTACTTC
J gene: TRBJ2-7
V gene: TRBV6-2/TRBV6-3
D gene: TRBD2
clone size: .

CDR3 protein: CASSPPTGASNEKLFF
CDR3 DNA: TGCGCCAGCAGCCCACCGACAGGGGCGAGTAATGAAAAACTGTTTTTT
J gene: TRBJ1-4
V gene: TRBV5-1
D gene: TRBD1
clone size: .

CDR3 protein: CASSQDLGVNSPLHF
CDR3 DNA: TGTGCCAGCAGCCAAGATTTAGGGGTTAATTCACCCCTCCACTTT
J gene: TRBJ1-6
V gene: TRBV4-2
D gene: .
clone size: .

CDR3 protein: CASSPENRGTNTGELFF
CDR3 DNA: TGTGCCAGCTCACCAGAAAACAGGGGCACGAACACCGGGGAGCTGTTTTTT
J gene: TRBJ2-2
V gene: TRBV18
D gene: TRBD1
clone size: few

CDR3 protein: CAIAPGEQETQYF
CDR3 DNA: TGTGCCATCGCGCCGGGAGAACAAGAGACCCAGTACTTC
J gene: TRBJ2-5
V gene: TRBV10-3
D gene: .
clone size: .

CDR3 protein: CASSLRDSYNSPLHF
CDR3 DNA: TGTGCCAGCAGTTTGAGGGATTCATATAATTCACCCCTCCACTTT
J gene: TRBJ1-6
V gene: TRBV2
D gene: .
clone size: .

CDR3 protein: CASSPRVQGNYGYTF
CDR3 DNA: TGTGCCAGCAGCCCCAGGGTTCAGGGAAACTATGGCTACACCTTC
J gene: TRBJ1-2
V gene: TRBV9
D gene: .
clone size: .

CDR3 protein: CASSLAYGLQRHEQYF
CDR3 DNA: TGTGCCAGCAGCTTAGCTTATGGACTCCAACGCCACGAGCAGTACTTC
J gene: TRBJ2-7
V gene: TRBV7-9
D gene: .
clone size: .

CDR3 protein: CASSLDLAVNTEAFF
CDR3 DNA: TGTGCCAGCAGCTTGGATCTCGCAGTGAACACTGAAGCTTTCTTT
J gene: TRBJ1-1
V gene: TRBV5-4
D gene: .
clone size: .

CDR3 protein: CASGSSDPTDTQYF
CDR3 DNA: TGTGCTAGTGGTTCTAGCGACCCCACAGATACGCAGTATTTT
J gene: TRBJ2-3
V gene: TRBV12-5
D gene: .
clone size: .